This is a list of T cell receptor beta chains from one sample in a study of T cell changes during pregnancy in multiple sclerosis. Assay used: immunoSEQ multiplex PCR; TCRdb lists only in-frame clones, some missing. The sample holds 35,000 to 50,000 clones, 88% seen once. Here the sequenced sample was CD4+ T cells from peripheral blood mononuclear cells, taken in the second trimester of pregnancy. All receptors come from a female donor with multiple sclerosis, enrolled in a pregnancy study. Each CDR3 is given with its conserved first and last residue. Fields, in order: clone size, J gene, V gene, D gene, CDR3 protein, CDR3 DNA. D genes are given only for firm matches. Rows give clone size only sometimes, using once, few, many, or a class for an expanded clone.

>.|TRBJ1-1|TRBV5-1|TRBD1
CASSSETGGWTEAFF
TGCGCCAGCAGCAGTGAGACAGGGGGCTGGACTGAAGCTTTCTTT
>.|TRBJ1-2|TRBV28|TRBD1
CASSLSGTGLLSGYTF
TGTGCCAGCAGTTTATCCGGGACAGGGTTATTAAGTGGCTACACCTTC
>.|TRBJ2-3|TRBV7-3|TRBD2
CASSLREGDTQYF
TGTGCCAGCAGCTTACGGGAGGGGGATACGCAGTATTTT
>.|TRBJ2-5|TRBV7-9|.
CASSLDGSREETQYF
TGTGCCAGCAGCTTAGACGGGAGTAGGGAAGAGACCCAGTACTTC
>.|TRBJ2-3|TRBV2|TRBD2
CASSGVLFHSGRGTDTQYF
TGTGCCAGCAGTGGAGTCCTATTCCATAGCGGGAGGGGGACAGATACGCAGTATTTT
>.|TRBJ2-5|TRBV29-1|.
CSVGPGETQYF
TGCAGCGTTGGTCCCGGGGAGACCCAGTACTTC
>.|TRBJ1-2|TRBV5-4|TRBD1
CASSLAPGGNYGYTF
TGTGCCAGCAGCTTGGCTCCAGGGGGAAACTATGGCTACACCTTC
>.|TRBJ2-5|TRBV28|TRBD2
CASSPGLAAGETQYF
TGTGCCAGCAGTCCAGGACTAGCTGCCGGAGAGACCCAGTACTTC
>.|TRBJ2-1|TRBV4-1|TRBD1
CASSQATGFYNEQFF
TGCGCCAGCAGCCAAGCGACAGGGTTCTACAATGAGCAGTTCTTC
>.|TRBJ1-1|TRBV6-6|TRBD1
CASSYRQGNRATEAFF
TGTGCCAGCAGTTACAGACAGGGAAATAGGGCAACTGAAGCTTTCTTT
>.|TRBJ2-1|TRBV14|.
CASSRSYNEQFF
TGTGCCAGCAGCCGGAGCTACAATGAGCAGTTCTTC
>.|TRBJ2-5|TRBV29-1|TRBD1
CSAGTGVETQYF
TGCAGCGCTGGGACAGGGGTGGAGACCCAGTACTTC
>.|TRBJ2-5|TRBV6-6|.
CASSYPGETQYF
TGTGCCAGCAGTTACCCGGGGGAGACCCAGTACTTC
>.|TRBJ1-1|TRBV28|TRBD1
CASRGTGENTEAFF
TGTGCCAGCAGGGGGACAGGCGAAAACACTGAAGCTTTCTTT
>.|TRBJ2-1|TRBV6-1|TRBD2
CASSTLAGVNEQFF
TGTGCCAGCTCCACTCTAGCGGGTGTCAATGAGCAGTTCTTC
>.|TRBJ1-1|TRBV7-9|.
CASSSDTEAFF
TGTGCCAGCAGCTCCGACACTGAAGCTTTCTTT
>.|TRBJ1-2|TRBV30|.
CAWTVVFAGYTF
TGTGCCTGGACCGTGGTTTTCGCGGGCTACACCTTC
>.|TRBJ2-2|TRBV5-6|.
CASSLGGAGELFF
TGTGCCAGCAGCTTGGGAGGAGCCGGGGAGCTGTTTTTT
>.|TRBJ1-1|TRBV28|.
CASMSVQMNTEAFF
TGTGCCAGCATGTCAGTACAAATGAACACTGAAGCTTTCTTT
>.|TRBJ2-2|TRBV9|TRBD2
CASSSPGRLAANTGELFF
TGTGCCAGCAGCTCCCCGGGACGACTAGCGGCGAACACCGGGGAGCTGTTTTTT
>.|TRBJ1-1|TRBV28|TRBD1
CASSLSARQGKGAFF
TGTGCCAGCAGTTTAAGTGCCCGACAGGGGAAGGGAGCTTTCTTT
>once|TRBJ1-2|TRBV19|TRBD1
CASSGQGRLYGYTF
TGTGCCAGTAGCGGACAGGGCCGTCTCTATGGCTACACCTTC
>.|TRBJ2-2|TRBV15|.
CATSRDQGGELFF
TGTGCCACCAGCAGAGATCAGGGCGGGGAGCTGTTTTTT
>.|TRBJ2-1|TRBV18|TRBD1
CASSPSRPGQGSSYNEQFF
TGTGCCAGCTCACCGAGCCGCCCAGGACAGGGTAGCTCCTACAATGAGCAGTTCTTC
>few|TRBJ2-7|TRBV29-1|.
CSVAGRAAHEQYF
TGCAGCGTTGCCGGCAGGGCTGCCCACGAGCAGTACTTC
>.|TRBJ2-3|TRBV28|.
CASSLGGTGTDTQYF
TGTGCCAGCAGTTTAGGCGGGACCGGCACAGATACGCAGTATTTT
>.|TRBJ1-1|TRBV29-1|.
CSVLGKNTEAFF
TGCAGCGTCCTAGGAAAGAACACTGAAGCTTTCTTT
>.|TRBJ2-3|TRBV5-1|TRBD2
CASSLAGGRSDTQYF
TGCGCCAGCAGTTTAGCGGGAGGGCGGTCAGATACGCAGTATTTT
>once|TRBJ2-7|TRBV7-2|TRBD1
CASSLDMPGQGNYEQYF
TGTGCCAGCAGCTTAGATATGCCGGGACAGGGCAACTACGAGCAGTACTTC
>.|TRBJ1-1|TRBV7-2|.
CASRHNGDTEAFF
TGTGCCAGCAGACACAACGGGGACACTGAAGCTTTCTTT
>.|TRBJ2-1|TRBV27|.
CASSEIAGQNNEQFF
TGTGCCAGCAGCGAGATAGCGGGACAGAACAATGAGCAGTTCTTC
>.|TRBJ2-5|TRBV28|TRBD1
CASTTGTGIETQYF
TGTGCCAGCACAACCGGGACAGGGATAGAGACCCAGTACTTC
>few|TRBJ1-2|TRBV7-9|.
CASSLDPGPFTF
TGTGCCAGCAGCTTAGACCCAGGGCCCTTCACCTTC
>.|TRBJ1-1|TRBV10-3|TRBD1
CAIRGQGILNTEAFF
TGTGCCATCAGGGGACAGGGAATATTGAACACTGAAGCTTTCTTT
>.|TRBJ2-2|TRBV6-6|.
CASKRGQTNTGELFF
TGTGCCAGCAAGAGGGGACAAACGAACACCGGGGAGCTGTTTTTT
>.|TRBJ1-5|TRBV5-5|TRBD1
CASTQGEASNQPQHF
TGTGCCAGCACCCAGGGGGAGGCCAGCAATCAGCCCCAGCATTTT
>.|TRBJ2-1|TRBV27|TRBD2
CASMTSGVIPYNEQFF
TGTGCCAGCATGACTAGCGGGGTTATTCCCTACAATGAGCAGTTCTTC
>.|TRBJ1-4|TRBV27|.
CASSLSIPGATNEKLFF
TGTGCCAGCAGTTTATCGATCCCCGGGGCAACTAATGAAAAACTGTTTTTT
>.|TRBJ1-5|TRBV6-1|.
CASMQGLNSNQPQHF
TGTGCCAGCATGCAGGGGTTGAATAGCAATCAGCCCCAGCATTTT
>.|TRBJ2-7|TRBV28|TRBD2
CASSPPGPTSWEQYF
TGTGCCAGCAGTCCACCCGGGCCGACTAGCTGGGAGCAGTACTTC
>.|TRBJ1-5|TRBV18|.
CASSQGRNQPQHF
TGTGCCAGCTCGCAGGGGCGCAATCAGCCCCAGCATTTT